This T cell receptor (beta chain) emerged from a study of somatic mutations in cytotoxic T cells in rheumatoid arthritis. Study-level background: Before any treatment began, more than 25 ml EDTA peripheral blood was collected from patients right after diagnosis. Certain T-cell populations stained with V beta antibodies were FACS-sorted to nearly 100% purity, and V beta1+ cells were TCRB-sequenced.

Regarding this clone: The antigen remains unidentified.

CDR1 SGHAT and CDR2 FQNNGV come from the germline V gene. The CDR3 is 14 residues long. The germline V and J ends were trimmed by 5 bases and 5 bases, with 15 bases remaining between them. Clones were read by immunoSEQ multiplex PCR, and TCRdb kept only the in-frame ones, dropping some. The sample includes 25,000 to 30,000 clones, around nine tenths of them seen just once. Researchers isolated CD4+ and CD8+ cells by positive magnetic bead selection and then checked their purity by flow cytometry. Study findings and constraints: Healthy controls did not share the age-linked increase in CD8+ clonality seen in rheumatoid arthritis patients.

Source material: CD8+ T cells sorted from blood. The chain employs TRBV11-2 and TRBJ2-5; a possible D gene is TRBD2 (6 bases). This clonotype was sampled from an adult with rheumatoid arthritis. The DNA of the CDR3 is TGTGCCAGCAGCGCGAGGGACTGGGAGGAGACCCAGTACTTC. It yields the protein CASSARDWEETQYF.